One and the same sample provided the 5 T cell receptor beta chains below, sequenced in a study of OX40 agonist ivuxolimab in advanced cancers. Measured with immunoSEQ multiplex PCR; TCRdb has only the in-frame clones, and not every one. In the table there are about 12,000 clones, around 84% of which are singletons. Sample: CD4+ or CD8+ T cells sorted from blood, taken in a trial of the OX40 agonist ivuxolimab. The receptors come from an adult with an advanced solid tumor such as melanoma, head and neck, liver or kidney cancer.

This clone was detected only once. The chain is built from TRBV10-2 and TRBJ2-7; D ambiguous. Germline V gene data show CDR1 as WSHSY and CDR2 as SAAADI. V lost 2 bases and J lost 4, with 3 bases in between. This CDR3 region has 11 residues. The CDR3 nucleotides are TGCGCCAGCAGTGAGGGGTACGAGCAGTACTTC. Protein product: CASSEGYEQYF.

The chain recombines TRBV5-6 with TRBJ1-1, with D possibly TRBD1 on 5 matching bases. The CDR3 has 14 amino acids. The germline CDR1 and CDR2 sequences are SGHDT and YYEEEE. The V end was cut by 4 bases, the J end by 4 bases, with 14 bases between. CDR3 nucleotides: TGTGCCAGCAGCCGCTATGGGGGGGGCACTGAAGCTTTCTTT. Its protein is CASSRYGGGTEAFF.

This rearrangement joins TRBV27 to TRBJ2-7; TRBD1 or TRBD2 may be the D gene (5 bases each). The germline V gene has CDR1 MNHEY and CDR2 SMNVEV (reference sequence). The CDR3 extends over 16 amino acids. The V end was cut by 2 bases, the J end by 5 bases, with 19 bases between. The CDR3 bases are TGTGCCAGCAGTTTACTTCCCTCCCCAGGGACCCACGAGCAGTACTTC. Protein: CASSLLPSPGTHEQYF.

This clone was observed a single time. The rearrangement joins TRBV7-2 to TRBJ2-5; the match to TRBD2 covers 8 bases. Germline CDR1 reads SGHTA; CDR2 reads FQGNSA. The CDR3 covers 13 residues. V shed 2 bases, J shed 5 bases, and the junction held 1 base outside the gene matches. CDR3 in DNA: TGTGCCAGCAGCTTATCGGGGGGGGAGACCCAGTACTTC. This gives the protein CASSLSGGETQYF.

This clone has only one observation. The chain carries TRBV27 and TRBJ1-5; a weak D match, TRBD1 (6 bases). The germline V gene has CDR1 MNHEY and CDR2 SMNVEV (reference sequence). The CDR3 contains 14 residues. The V end lost 4 bases, the J end lost 0 bases, and 7 bases lay between the germline ends. CDR3 DNA: TGTGCCAGCAGTTCACAGGGTAGCAATCAGCCCCAGCATTTT. This encodes CASSSQGSNQPQHF.